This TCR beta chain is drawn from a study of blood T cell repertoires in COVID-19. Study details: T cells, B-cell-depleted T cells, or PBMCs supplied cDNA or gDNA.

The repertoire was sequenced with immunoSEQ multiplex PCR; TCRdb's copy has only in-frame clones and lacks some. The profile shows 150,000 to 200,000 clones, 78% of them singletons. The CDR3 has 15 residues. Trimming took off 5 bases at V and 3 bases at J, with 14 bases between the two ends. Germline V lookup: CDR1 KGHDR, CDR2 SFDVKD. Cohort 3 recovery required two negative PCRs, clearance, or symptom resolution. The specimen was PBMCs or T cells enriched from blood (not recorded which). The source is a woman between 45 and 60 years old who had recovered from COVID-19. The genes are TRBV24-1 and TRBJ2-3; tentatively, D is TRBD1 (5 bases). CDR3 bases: TGTGCCACCAGTGGCCCCCATGGGGCAACAGATACGCAGTATTTT. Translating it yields CATSGPHGATDTQYF.